Listed below are T cell receptor beta chains from one sample, sequenced in a study of blood T cells in healthy people across ages. A single record per CDR3 protein comes from TCRdb applying MiXCR to the 5' RACE reads. Of roughly 900,000 distinct CDR3 sequences listed, 45% to 50% are singletons. Sequencing was performed on blood. All receptors come from a man in his thirties or forties in good health. CDR3s include the opening cysteine and the closing phenylalanine or tryptophan. Fields, in order: V gene, clone size, D gene, J gene, CDR3 protein, CDR3 DNA. D genes are given only for firm matches. A clone size is listed for some rows: how often the clone was seen (once, few, many), or a class if it is expanded.

TRBV6-1	few	.	TRBJ1-1	CASSGAGSMNTEAFF	TGTGCCAGCAGTGGGGCAGGGTCCATGAACACTGAAGCTTTCTTT
TRBV3-1	few	.	TRBJ2-4	CASSQGGRSLGEQYF	TGTGCCAGCAGCCAGGGTGGACGGAGCCTTGGTGAGCAGTACTTC
TRBV10-3	.	TRBD2	TRBJ2-3	CAISEAGGPPLGTDTQYF	TGTGCCATCAGTGAGGCGGGGGGTCCACCGTTGGGCACAGATACGCAGTATTTT
TRBV5-6	.	.	TRBJ1-1	CASRGTFRKSEAFF	TGTGCCAGCAGGGGGACCTTTCGAAAATCTGAAGCTTTCTTT
TRBV6-5	few	.	TRBJ1-4	CASSYGSSNEKLFF	TGTGCCAGCAGTTATGGCAGTAGTAATGAAAAACTGTTTTTT
TRBV30	few	.	TRBJ2-7	CAWRRTATYEQYF	TGTGCCTGGAGGCGGACAGCCACCTACGAGCAGTACTTC
TRBV18	.	.	TRBJ2-7	CASSPKGTEQYF	TGTGCCAGCTCACCAAAGGGAACCGAGCAGTACTTC
TRBV20-1	once	TRBD2	TRBJ2-7	CSAPRTSGGYEQYF	TGCAGTGCTCCGCGGACTAGCGGGGGGTATGAGCAGTACTTC
TRBV25-1	.	.	TRBJ1-1	CASSPGGRGTEAFF	TGTGCCAGCAGCCCAGGAGGACGAGGCACTGAAGCTTTCTTT
TRBV4-3	once	.	TRBJ2-1	CAGSQDVRTSSYNEQFF	TGCGCCGGCAGCCAAGATGTCAGGACAAGTTCCTACAATGAGCAGTTCTTC
TRBV2	few	TRBD1	TRBJ1-6	CASRSDRASNSPLHF	TGTGCCAGCAGATCGGACAGGGCATCGAATTCACCCCTCCACTTT
TRBV30	.	TRBD2	TRBJ2-7	CAWSVRGVYYEQYF	TGTGCCTGGAGTGTACGGGGGGTTTACTACGAGCAGTACTTC
TRBV6-1	.	.	TRBJ2-3	CASRGAERFTDTQYF	TGTGCCAGCAGGGGGGCTGAGAGGTTCACAGATACGCAGTATTTT
TRBV6-2/TRBV6-3	few	.	TRBJ2-3	CASSYAVGARDTQYF	TGTGCCAGCAGTTATGCTGTGGGAGCGCGAGATACGCAGTATTTT
TRBV4-3	.	.	TRBJ2-7	CASSQDLQGDEQYF	TGCGCCAGCAGCCAAGATCTACAGGGCGACGAGCAGTACTTC
TRBV5-1	.	TRBD2	TRBJ2-1	CATTVTSGGAFGDEQFF	TGCGCCACGACCGTAACTAGCGGGGGGGCCTTTGGCGATGAGCAGTTCTTC
TRBV21-1	few	.	TRBJ2-1	CASSSRASHEQFF	TGTGCCAGCAGCAGCCGGGCCTCACATGAGCAGTTCTTC
TRBV3-1	once	.	TRBJ2-7	CAGSQLSYEQYF	TGTGCCGGCAGCCAATTGAGCTACGAGCAGTACTTC
TRBV20-1	.	.	TRBJ1-1	CSAIKGHKGTEAFF	TGCAGTGCTATCAAGGGACATAAGGGAACTGAAGCTTTCTTT
TRBV3-1	once	TRBD2	TRBJ2-1	CASSQWASGGAYNEQFF	TGTGCCAGCAGCCAATGGGCTAGCGGGGGGGCCTACAATGAGCAGTTCTTC
TRBV6-2/TRBV6-3	.	.	TRBJ2-3	CASSYFPRETGDTQYF	TGTGCCAGCAGTTACTTCCCCCGGGAAACCGGGGATACGCAGTATTTT
TRBV6-6	.	TRBD1	TRBJ2-7	CASRKDRDSYEQYF	TGTGCCAGCAGGAAAGACAGGGACTCCTACGAGCAGTACTTC
TRBV5-8	few	.	TRBJ2-7	CASRGYYEQYF	TGTGCCAGTAGGGGGTACTACGAGCAGTACTTC
TRBV7-9	.	.	TRBJ2-5	CASSLQAFQETQYF	TGTGCCAGCAGCTTACAGGCATTCCAAGAGACCCAGTACTTC
TRBV2	once	TRBD1	TRBJ2-7	CASSFRDSFYEQYF	TGTGCCAGCAGCTTCCGGGACAGCTTCTACGAGCAGTACTTC
TRBV3-1	few	.	TRBJ1-4	CASSHRGGNEKLFF	TGTGCCAGCAGCCATCGGGGAGGGAATGAAAAACTGTTTTTT
TRBV20-1	.	.	TRBJ2-7	CSARPPFYEQYF	TGCAGTGCTAGACCCCCCTTCTACGAGCAGTACTTC
TRBV29-1	.	.	TRBJ2-7	CSPRAHEQYF	TGCAGCCCCAGGGCACACGAGCAGTACTTC
TRBV6-5	.	TRBD2	TRBJ2-1	CASSWGRAGGDEQFF	TGTGCCAGCAGTTGGGGACGAGCGGGGGGTGATGAGCAGTTCTTC
TRBV20-1	.	.	TRBJ2-1	CSARGKGGNTYNEQFF	TGCAGTGCTAGAGGAAAGGGGGGCAACACATACAATGAGCAGTTCTTC
TRBV29-1	.	.	TRBJ2-3	CNVGGRGVGDTQYF	TGCAACGTTGGGGGTCGAGGGGTTGGAGATACGCAGTATTTT
TRBV29-1	few	.	TRBJ2-1	CSVEDGHHEQFF	TGCAGCGTTGAAGATGGGCACCATGAGCAGTTCTTC
TRBV5-1	.	.	TRBJ2-1	CASRTDSPIYNEQFF	TGCGCCAGCAGGACAGACAGTCCTATATACAATGAGCAGTTCTTC
TRBV2	.	TRBD1	TRBJ1-5	CAISGGGNQPQHF	TGTGCCATATCAGGGGGGGGCAATCAGCCCCAGCATTTT
TRBV7-8	.	.	TRBJ2-3	CASSFQTGSSTDTQYF	TGTGCCAGCAGCTTTCAAACAGGGTCAAGCACAGATACGCAGTATTTT
TRBV12-3/TRBV12-4	.	TRBD1	TRBJ1-1	CASSLLGTVNTEAFF	TGTGCCAGCAGTTTATTGGGGACAGTCAACACTGAAGCTTTCTTT
TRBV6-1	few	TRBD1	TRBJ2-6	CATLDRVDGANVLTF	TGTGCCACCCTGGACAGGGTCGACGGGGCCAACGTCCTGACTTTC
TRBV4-3	few	.	TRBJ2-1	CASSQDARNEQFF	TGCGCCAGCAGCCAAGATGCAAGGAATGAGCAGTTCTTC
TRBV4-1	.	.	TRBJ1-1	CASSQEEQDNTEAFF	TGCGCCAGCAGCCAAGAAGAGCAAGACAACACTGAAGCTTTCTTT